Given below is one TCR beta chain in context. The antigen remains undetermined. This sample is part of a study of T-cell memory formation after mild COVID-19. General study findings and limits: From day 15 to 85, contracting clones were balanced between CD4 and CD8, whereas later expanders leaned toward CD4+. Pre-infection memory showed some responding clones, and this suggested that cross-reactive memory joined.

The 5'RACE method, run with constant-segment primers, produced TCR alpha and TCR beta cDNA libraries (carrying sample barcodes and UMIs). TCRdb re-called the 5' RACE reads with MiXCR, one entry per CDR3 protein. The data contain 450,000 to 650,000 distinct CDR3 sequences, around 20% of them singletons. CDR3 length: 15 amino acids. Germline loops: CDR1 MNHNS, CDR2 SASEGT. Trimming at V came to 2 bases and at J to 5 bases, leaving 7 bases not matched to a gene. This clonotype was sampled from an adult woman who had mild COVID-19 (a few samples of this study predate the infection). Cell type and time point are not known. The gene calls are TRBV6-1 and TRBJ2-7; 9 bases agree with TRBD1. What was sequenced was PBMCs or a T cell subset sorted from them (not recorded which). The CDR3, as DNA: TGTGCCAGCAGTGAATCCGGGACAGGGTCCCACGAGCAGTACTTC. Translated, it gives CASSESGTGSHEQYF.